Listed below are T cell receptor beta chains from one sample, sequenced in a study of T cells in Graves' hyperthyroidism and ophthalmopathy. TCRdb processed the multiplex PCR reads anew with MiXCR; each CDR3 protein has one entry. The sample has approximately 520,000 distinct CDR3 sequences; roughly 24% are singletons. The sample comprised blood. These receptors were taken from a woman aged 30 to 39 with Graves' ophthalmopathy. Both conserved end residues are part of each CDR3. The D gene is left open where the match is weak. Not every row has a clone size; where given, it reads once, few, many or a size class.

CASRRQTPRPLDEQYF,TGTGCCAGCAGACGCCAAACTCCCCGGCCCCTCGACGAGCAGTACTTC,many,.,TRBV6-2/TRBV6-3,TRBJ2-7
CAISEGTGRYNEQFF,TGTGCCATCAGTGAAGGGACAGGACGCTACAATGAGCAGTTCTTC,.,TRBD1,TRBV6-1,TRBJ2-1
CSATGTHTRVTEAFF,TGCAGTGCTACCGGGACACATACACGTGTGACTGAAGCTTTCTTT,few,.,TRBV20-1,TRBJ1-1
CASGLVLGRGGNQPQHF,TGTGCTAGTGGTTTGGTTTTAGGCAGGGGAGGCAATCAGCCCCAGCATTTT,.,.,TRBV12-5,TRBJ1-5
CASTLGGSSTYGYTF,TGTGCCAGCACCCTCGGGGGGTCCTCTACCTATGGCTACACCTTC,many,.,TRBV6-1,TRBJ1-2
CASSTSGAQAFF,TGTGCCAGTAGTACTTCAGGGGCTCAAGCTTTCTTT,.,.,TRBV19,TRBJ1-1
CASSRRGDGYTF,TGTGCCAGCAGTCGCAGGGGAGATGGCTACACCTTC,many,.,TRBV27,TRBJ1-2
CASSLNPSSYNSPLHF,TGTGCCAGCAGCCTCAACCCGAGCTCCTATAATTCACCCCTCCACTTT,.,.,TRBV13,TRBJ1-6
CAISESESTGAGFF,TGTGCCATCAGTGAGTCCGAATCGACAGGGGCGGGTTTCTTT,many,TRBD1,TRBV10-3,TRBJ1-1
CASSQVGINQPQHF,TGCGCCAGCAGCCAAGTAGGGATCAATCAGCCCCAGCATTTT,many,.,TRBV4-1,TRBJ1-5
CASSLGGIGTQYF,TGTGCCAGCAGCTTAGGCGGTATCGGGACCCAGTACTTC,few,.,TRBV7-2,TRBJ2-5
CASSPSGANVLTF,TGTGCCAGCAGCCCCTCTGGGGCCAACGTCCTGACTTTC,many,.,TRBV11-2,TRBJ2-6
CASSPTRTPFTEAFF,TGTGCCAGCAGTCCCACGAGGACGCCCTTCACTGAAGCTTTCTTT,many,.,TRBV6-1,TRBJ1-1
CASSSHDRDYEQYF,TGTGCCAGCAGCTCACACGACAGAGACTACGAGCAGTACTTC,many,.,TRBV7-8,TRBJ2-7
CASSVRGTGSGNTIYF,TGTGCCAGCAGCGTACGTGGGACAGGCTCTGGAAACACCATATATTTT,many,TRBD1,TRBV11-1,TRBJ1-3
CASSLETASSYEQYF,TGTGCCAGCAGCTTAGAGACAGCTTCCAGCTACGAGCAGTACTTC,many,.,TRBV11-2,TRBJ2-7
CASSRTVAKNIQYF,TGCGCCAGCAGCCGGACAGTAGCCAAAAACATTCAGTACTTC,many,.,TRBV5-1,TRBJ2-4
CASTSQGGDQPQHF,TGTGCCAGCACCTCTCAGGGGGGGGATCAGCCCCAGCATTTT,many,TRBD1,TRBV12-3/TRBV12-4,TRBJ1-5
CASRQRRGQETQYF,TGTGCCAGCAGACAAAGACGGGGCCAAGAGACCCAGTACTTC,many,.,TRBV7-2,TRBJ2-5
CASRVDGGETQYF,TGTGCCAGCCGGGTCGATGGGGGAGAGACCCAGTACTTC,.,.,TRBV7-9,TRBJ2-5
CASSLLGREGLIILRSYTF,TGCGCCAGCAGCCTCCTCGGAAGGGAAGGGCTTATCATCTTACGGAGCTACACCTTC,once,.,TRBV4-1,TRBJ1-2
CASSNPGGGETQYF,TGTGCCAGCAGTAATCCGGGAGGTGGAGAGACTCAGTACTTC,.,TRBD2,TRBV6-1,TRBJ2-5
CASTSGQGRGYTF,TGTGCCAGCACCTCGGGACAGGGCCGTGGCTACACCTTC,.,TRBD1,TRBV12-3/TRBV12-4,TRBJ1-2
CASSGSTGVNTEAFF,TGTGCCAGCAGCGGATCGACAGGGGTTAACACTGAAGCTTTCTTT,many,TRBD1,TRBV7-9,TRBJ1-1
CASSYDRLPLHF,TGTGCCAGCAGTTACGACCGTCTCCCCCTCCACTTT,many,.,TRBV6-2/TRBV6-3,TRBJ1-6
CASTLETGVGNTEAFF,TGCGCCAGCACCTTGGAAACCGGTGTCGGGAACACTGAAGCTTTCTTT,many,.,TRBV5-1,TRBJ1-1
CASLRRAAGETQYF,TGTGCCAGCCTCAGGAGGGCGGCGGGGGAGACCCAGTACTTC,.,.,TRBV6-1,TRBJ2-5
CASSLNQGKAYEQYF,TGTGCCAGCAGTTTGAACCAGGGGAAGGCCTACGAGCAGTACTTC,.,.,TRBV12-3/TRBV12-4,TRBJ2-7
CASRGPGSGANVLTF,TGTGCCAGCCGAGGCCCAGGGTCTGGGGCCAACGTCCTGACTTTC,few,.,TRBV18,TRBJ2-6
CASSLSGTSGQETQYF,TGTGCCAGCAGCTTATCCGGGACTAGCGGCCAAGAGACCCAGTACTTC,.,TRBD2,TRBV7-3,TRBJ2-5
CASISPGSNEQYF,TGTGCCAGCATTTCCCCAGGGAGCAACGAGCAGTACTTC,many,.,TRBV6-5,TRBJ2-7
CSARDAQRGRETQYF,TGCAGTGCTAGAGATGCCCAACGGGGACGAGAGACCCAGTACTTC,few,.,TRBV20-1,TRBJ2-5
CASSRGGKETQYF,TGTGCCAGCAGCAGGGGGGGCAAAGAGACCCAGTACTTC,many,.,TRBV6-1,TRBJ2-5
CARGPPDF,TGTGCCAGGGGTCCCCCCGACTTC,many,.,TRBV27,TRBJ2-7
CSARRPGLAYQETQYF,TGCAGTGCTAGACGACCGGGACTAGCGTACCAAGAGACCCAGTACTTC,many,TRBD2,TRBV20-1,TRBJ2-5
CASSLMGGSGETQYF,TGTGCCAGCAGCCTAATGGGAGGGTCGGGAGAGACCCAGTACTTC,.,TRBD2,TRBV28,TRBJ2-5
CSAISYVGWEQYF,TGCAGTGCTATTTCCTACGTTGGCTGGGAGCAGTACTTC,many,.,TRBV20-1,TRBJ2-7
CASSQELRAIGELFF,TGTGCCAGCAGCCAAGAACTCAGGGCCATCGGGGAGCTGTTTTTT,.,.,TRBV14,TRBJ2-2
CASSADIGYGYTF,TGTGCCAGCAGTGCAGATATTGGCTATGGCTACACCTTC,many,.,TRBV27,TRBJ1-2
CASSQTPDSYGYTF,TGTGCCAGCAGTCAAACCCCGGACAGCTATGGCTACACCTTC,many,.,TRBV28,TRBJ1-2
CASSLIQGLYGYTF,TGCGCCAGCAGCTTGATACAGGGTTTATATGGCTACACCTTC,many,.,TRBV5-1,TRBJ1-2
CASSYGSTGTTYEQYF,TGTGCCAGCAGTTACGGTTCGACAGGCACGACCTACGAGCAGTACTTC,many,.,TRBV6-5,TRBJ2-7
CASRTNMGRGSYEQYF,TGTGCCAGCAGGACGAACATGGGACGAGGTTCTTACGAGCAGTACTTC,many,.,TRBV28,TRBJ2-7
CASSTGTYAYEQYF,TGTGCCAGCAGCACCGGGACCTACGCCTACGAGCAGTACTTC,.,.,TRBV6-2/TRBV6-3,TRBJ2-7
CASSLDGGGGTGELFF,TGCGCCAGCAGCTTGGATGGGGGAGGCGGCACCGGGGAGCTGTTTTTT,many,.,TRBV5-1,TRBJ2-2
CAWSFFTDTQYF,TGTGCCTGGAGTTTCTTCACAGATACGCAGTATTTT,many,.,TRBV30,TRBJ2-3
CASNLGTEYGYTF,TGTGCCAGCAACTTAGGGACCGAATATGGCTACACCTTC,few,.,TRBV5-5,TRBJ1-2
CASKPGQKEETQYF,TGTGCCAGCAAACCGGGACAAAAGGAAGAGACCCAGTACTTC,many,.,TRBV6-5,TRBJ2-5
CASSLNAVVLAKNIQYF,TGTGCCAGCAGCTTAAACGCTGTGGTACTAGCCAAAAACATTCAGTACTTC,few,.,TRBV7-8,TRBJ2-4
CASSLGGGASKTQYF,TGTGCCAGCAGTTTAGGCGGGGGGGCGTCGAAGACCCAGTACTTC,many,TRBD2,TRBV12-3/TRBV12-4,TRBJ2-5
CASSIDGQETQYF,TGTGCCAGCAGCATCGACGGACAAGAGACCCAGTACTTC,many,.,TRBV11-3,TRBJ2-5
CASSLEVGHGYTF,TGTGCCAGCAGCTTAGAGGTTGGGCACGGCTACACCTTC,many,.,TRBV12-3/TRBV12-4,TRBJ1-2
CASSVTADGGEAFF,TGTGCCAGCAGTGTTACAGCCGACGGGGGAGAAGCTTTCTTT,many,.,TRBV6-4,TRBJ1-1
CASSQSGEETQYF,TGTGCCAGCAGTCAAAGCGGGGAAGAGACCCAGTACTTC,many,TRBD2,TRBV4-2,TRBJ2-5
CASSYSQGTAKNIKYF,TGTGCCAGCAGTTACTCGCAGGGTACGGCCAAAAACATTAAGTACTTC,.,.,TRBV6-5,TRBJ2-4
CASSLLGTGNTGELFF,TGTGCCAGCAGCTTATTAGGGACAGGGAACACCGGGGAGCTGTTTTTT,many,TRBD1,TRBV7-3,TRBJ2-2
CASSLQGDPQETQYF,TGTGCCAGCAGCTTACAGGGGGACCCGCAAGAGACCCAGTACTTC,many,TRBD1,TRBV7-9,TRBJ2-5